The clone carrying this T cell receptor beta chain was observed once. The antigen remains undetermined. With V trimmed by 2 bases and J by 6 bases, 16 bases remained unmatched. The CDR3 sequence is 18 residues long. TCRbeta library preparation incorporated unique molecular identifiers. A single record per CDR3 protein comes from TCRdb applying MiXCR to the PCR reads. The table records fewer than 150,000 distinct CDR3 sequences, roughly 9% of them present only once. The data stem from a study of T-cell reconstitution after alpha-beta-depleted transplantation in children. Study conclusions and caveats: Elevated TCRbeta diversity at day 60 was traced, in some patients, to surviving recipient T cells and thymic progenitors. Reported findings indicate that, about two months after transplant, alpha-beta T cells came from several hundred expanded clones, which were derived from non-depleted graft cells. Diversity and T-cell counts at one year after transplant derived mostly from new T cells.

The sample was PBMCs, mostly from graft donor cells, taken 180 days after TCRalphabeta/CD19-depleted stem cell transplant. This TCR derives from a girl less than two years old who had a stem cell transplant for combined immunodeficiency, so the T cells may come from the graft donor. The chain uses TRBV12-3 or TRBV12-4 and TRBJ2-1, with 7 bases matching TRBD1. CDR3 bases: TGTGCCAGCAGTTTAAGGGGGCAGGGCCTTTTGTCGCCCAATGAGCAGTTCTTC. Protein: CASSLRGQGLLSPNEQFF.